This T cell receptor beta chain was recorded in a study of T cell responses to AZD1222 COVID-19 vaccine. General study results and limits: Donors were mostly white British, more females; clonal diversity possibly underestimated.

With respect to this clone: Its antigen is not identified.

Germline assignment: CDR1 MGHDK and CDR2 SYGVNS. The CDR3 is 15 residues long. With 2 bases clipped from V and 4 bases from J, the junction kept 5 bases outside the gene matches. Clones were read by immunoSEQ multiplex PCR, and TCRdb kept only the in-frame ones, dropping some. The data show about 150,000 clones, 90% seen once. The source was peripheral blood, collected 28 days after the second AZD1222 dose. This chain links TRBV25-1 with TRBJ2-1; 7 bases match TRBD1. The receptor comes from an adult who received the AZD1222 COVID-19 vaccine. The CDR3 spells CASSETGDWYNEQFF. The CDR3 DNA follows: TGTGCCAGCAGTGAAACAGGGGATTGGTACAATGAGCAGTTCTTC.